Following are 17 T cell receptor beta chains from one sample sequenced in a study of human T cells and chemical hapten exposure. MiXCR, run by TCRdb on the RACE reads, gives a single entry per CDR3 protein. The table shows about 140,000 distinct CDR3 sequences, with about 10% occurring only once. Stated time point: patch test 2, 6 weeks after DPC sensitization. Treatment specified: therapeutic diphenylcyclopropenone sensitization with weekly scalp DPC. The input for sequencing was whole blood, taken in connection with sensitization to the hapten diphenylcyclopropenone (DPC). Source of these receptors: a woman in her forties or fifties with alopecia areata. Some clones in this sample may be carry-over from other donors' samples.

V is TRBV20-1 and J is TRBJ2-5; D is perhaps TRBD2 (5 bases). CDR3 length: 12 residues. CDR1 DFQATT and CDR2 SNEGSKA come from the germline V gene (reference sequence). V was cut by 5 bases and J by 7 bases, with 14 bases left in between. The CDR3 DNA reads as TGCAGTGCTGCTAGGAGGCACGGGACCCAGTACTTC. Amino acid sequence: CSAARRHGTQYF.

This clonotype was recorded at least ten times. The rearrangement joins TRBV29-1 to TRBJ2-3; tentative D call: TRBD1 (7 bases). The CDR3 spans 14 residues. With 8 bases removed from V and 1 base from J, the gap between germline ends came to 16 bases. Germline CDR1 is SQVTM and CDR2 is ANQGSEA. The DNA for the CDR3 is TGCAGCTCCCGACAGGGACTGGGCACAGATACGCAGTATTTT. This encodes CSSRQGLGTDTQYF.

This sequence joins TRBV29-1 and TRBJ2-7; 7 nucleotides line up with TRBD1. CDR1 and CDR2 (germline): SQVTM, ANQGSEA. V trimming: 4 bases; J trimming: 2 bases; junction bases outside the gene matches: 5. The CDR3 is 13 amino acids. The CDR3 region is CSVVKGAAYEQYF. The CDR3 DNA follows: TGCAGCGTTGTAAAGGGGGCGGCCTACGAGCAGTACTTC.

The chain recombines TRBV5-4 with TRBJ2-5; TRBD2 aligns across 11 bases. This CDR3 contains 16 residues. Germline CDR1 SGHNT, CDR2 YYREEE (reference sequence). After removal of 3 bases from V and 4 bases from J, the junction contained 8 bases not matched to a gene. CDR3 bases: TGTGCCAGCAGCTCTACTAGCGGGAGAGGAGGAGAGACCCAGTACTTC. Amino acids: CASSSTSGRGGETQYF.

This clonotype was observed a handful of times. The CDR3 DNA follows: TGTGCCAGCTCACCGGACAGGCCCTACACTGAAGCTTTCTTT. Translation gives CASSPDRPYTEAFF. The chain couples TRBV18 to TRBJ1-1, with 7 nucleotides matching TRBD1. Germline lookup yields CDR1 KGHSH and CDR2 LQKENI. V trimming: 3 bases; J trimming: 3 bases; junction bases outside the gene matches: 4. This CDR3 contains 14 residues.

This clonotype was seen a handful of times. Here the CDR3 DNA reads TGTGCCAGCAGTCCCTTGGCGGGAGGCTCCTACAATGAGCAGTTCTTC. As protein: CASSPLAGGSYNEQFF. The chain recombines TRBV9 with TRBJ2-1, with 8 bases identical to TRBD2. Germline CDR1 and CDR2: SGDLS and YYNGEE. The CDR3 has 16 residues. V lost 5 bases to trimming and J lost 0 bases; unmatched junction nucleotides: 7.

The chain uses TRBV5-4 and TRBJ2-5, with TRBD1 identical over 9 bases. The germline V gene has CDR1 SGHNT and CDR2 YYREEE (reference sequence). V lost 1 base, J lost 9 bases, and 4 bases stayed unmatched. The CDR3 is 13 residues long. This CDR3 reads CASSLWDRAAQYF. The CDR3 nucleotides read TGTGCCAGCAGCTTGTGGGACAGGGCGGCCCAGTACTTC.

In this sample, this clonotype turned up a few times. The chain uses TRBV20-1 and TRBJ2-3; no reliable D call. Trimming removed 0 bases at V and 4 bases at J, with 17 bases between. Germline assignment: CDR1 DFQATT and CDR2 SNEGSKA (reference sequence). The CDR3 loop spans 16 amino acids. The CDR3 is CSAREGWTPPADTQYF. As DNA, the CDR3 is TGCAGTGCTAGAGAGGGTTGGACGCCCCCCGCAGATACGCAGTATTTT.

This clonotype was counted at least ten times. V is TRBV24-1 and J is TRBJ2-1; 8 bases align to TRBD1. The CDR3 contains 14 residues. CDR1 is KGHDR, CDR2 SFDVKD, per germline. V gave up 5 bases and J gave up 4 bases; unmatched junction bases: 3. CDR3 sequence (DNA): TGTGCCACCAGTGGGACAGGGCCATACAATGAGCAGTTCTTC. Protein product: CATSGTGPYNEQFF.

This clonotype appeared a few times. The CDR3 region is CSIRQGQGQPQHF. CDR3 coding DNA: TGCAGCATCCGACAAGGGCAGGGGCAGCCCCAGCATTTT. This chain connects TRBV29-1 to TRBJ1-5; D possibly corresponds to TRBD1 (6 bases). CDR3 size: 13 residues. With 8 bases removed from V and 7 bases from J, the gap between germline ends came to 18 bases. Germline V gene data show CDR1 as SQVTM and CDR2 as ANQGSEA.

This clonotype was seen repeatedly, ten times or more. The chain carries TRBV20-1 and TRBJ2-1, with a possible D match to TRBD2 (6 bases). This CDR3 is built from 14 residues. The V and J ends lost 0 bases and 4 bases respectively, with 10 bases between them. Germline V gene sequence: CDR1 DFQATT, CDR2 SNEGSKA (reference sequence). CDR3 DNA sequence: TGCAGTGCTAGAGATTCGACTAGATACAATGAGCAGTTCTTC. It translates to CSARDSTRYNEQFF.

The J gene is TRBJ1-2, the V gene TRBV6-5; no definite D call. Germline CDR1 and CDR2: MNHEY and SVGAGI. The V end lost 8 bases, the J end lost 4 bases, and 20 bases lay between the germline ends. This CDR3 contains 15 residues. The DNA of the CDR3 is TGTGCCAGCCGGAGCGCCGCAGTTCGGCTCTATGGCTACACCTTC. This codes for CASRSAAVRLYGYTF.

This clonotype was observed a handful of times. The chain employs TRBV30 and TRBJ1-6; 10 bases match TRBD1. This CDR3 comprises 15 residues. Losses at the gene ends were 0 bases for V and 8 bases for J; bases not matched to a gene: 4. CDR1 is GTSNPN and CDR2 is SVGIG in the germline V gene (reference sequence). This CDR3 reads CAWSVWTGGDSPLHF. In DNA form, the CDR3 reads TGTGCCTGGAGTGTTTGGACAGGGGGAGATTCACCCCTCCACTTT.

The chain combines TRBV9 with TRBJ1-5; D gene uncertain. Germline V lookup: CDR1 SGDLS, CDR2 YYNGEE. With 2 bases removed from V and 2 bases from J, the gap between germline ends came to 11 bases. The CDR3 has 15 amino acids. DNA of the CDR3: TGTGCCAGCAGCGTCGGGCCAGGAGGCAATCAGCCCCAGCATTTT. It is translated as CASSVGPGGNQPQHF.

The CDR3 DNA sequence: TGCGCCAGCAGCTTGGCCGGGGGGAGCCGGAATGAGCAGTTCTTC. Translating gives CASSLAGGSRNEQFF. The chain couples TRBV5-1 to TRBJ2-1, with 7 bases lining up with TRBD2. Germline loops: CDR1 SGHRS, CDR2 YFSETQ. CDR3 length: 15 residues. Trimming took 0 bases from V and 7 from J; bases not matched to a gene: 7.

The chain is built from TRBV28 and TRBJ2-6; 7 bases match TRBD1. The junction had 14 bases not matched to a gene; V was cut back by 5 bases and J by 4 bases. Germline V lookup: CDR1 MDHEN, CDR2 SYDVKM. This CDR3 has 18 amino acids. CDR3 bases: TGTGCCAGCAGTCGCACTGCCTCGACAGGGAGAGGGGCCAACGTCCTGACTTTC. It specifies CASSRTASTGRGANVLTF.

This clonotype was counted at least ten times. The J gene is TRBJ1-5, the V gene TRBV19; D gene unclear. The CDR3 loop spans 13 amino acids. V lost 1 base and J 3 bases, leaving 4 bases between the germline ends. Germline V gene data show CDR1 as LNHDA and CDR2 as SQIVND (reference sequence). The DNA of the CDR3 is TGTGCCAGTAGTATAGGCATCAATCAGCCCCAGCATTTT. It yields the protein CASSIGINQPQHF. The full variable domain, in which reference TRBV19 and TRBJ1-5 provide the parts outside the CDR3, is DGGITQSPKYLFRKEGQNVTLSCEQNLNHDAMYWYRQDPGQGLRLIYYSQIVNDFQKGDIAEGYSVSREKKESFPLTVTSAQKNPTAFYLCASSIGINQPQHFGDGTRLSIL.